The sequence of this TCR beta chain was determined in a study of cytomegalovirus exposure and HLA in healthy donors. Study findings and constraints: Among TCR beta chains, those listed as cytomegalovirus-associated numbered over 150. Presence/absence results assume similar sequencing depth per donor, which may not hold. TCR beta chains associated with HLA were, in a later analysis, more clonally expanded than equally common others.

Worth noting for this clone: Its antigen is still unknown.

Germline-derived CDR1 and CDR2 are MNHEY and SMNVEV (reference sequence). V gave up 4 bases and J gave up 8 bases, with 12 bases separating them. The CDR3 contains 14 residues. 60 Vbeta and 13 Jbeta primers were used in PCR. Data came from immunoSEQ multiplex PCR; TCRdb stores just in-frame clones and leaves some out. The sample includes about 130,000 clones, 70% to 80% of them seen just once. The receptor was derived from a man aged 25 to 45 in good health and CMV-seronegative. Sequenced sample: PBMCs. The V call is TRBV27, the J call TRBJ1-6, with D possibly matching TRBD1 (6 bases). The chain's CDR3 is CASSYRDGDSPLHF. CDR3 bases: TGTGCCAGCAGTTACAGGGACGGTGATTCACCCCTCCACTTT.